A selection of T cell receptor beta chains follows, all from one sample in a study of blood T cell repertoires in COVID-19. Sequencing was performed with immunoSEQ multiplex PCR; in TCRdb, only in-frame clones are kept and a portion is missing. The sample includes fewer than 60,000 clones, approximately 75% of them seen just once. Sequencing was done on a sample of peripheral blood. The receptors here all came from a man aged 60 to 69 with COVID-19, enrolled during active disease. Both conserved end residues are part of each CDR3. D genes are given only for firm matches. The size field is filled for only some rows; it gives once, few, many or a size class.

.	TRBV18	.	TRBJ1-1	CASSPFTGRTEAFF	TGTGCCAGCTCACCATTTACAGGGAGAACTGAAGCTTTCTTT
once	TRBV18	TRBD1	TRBJ1-5	CASSPSDRGLNQPQHF	TGTGCCAGCTCACCCAGTGACAGGGGCTTAAATCAGCCCCAGCATTTT
.	TRBV19	.	TRBJ1-1	CASMGLSPEAFF	TGTGCCAGTATGGGACTGTCACCTGAAGCTTTCTTT
.	TRBV27	TRBD2	TRBJ2-3	CASSSELAGNSDTQYF	TGTGCCAGCAGTTCGGAACTAGCGGGGAATTCAGATACGCAGTATTTT
.	TRBV24-1	.	TRBJ2-3	CATQEGKRDTQYF	TGTGCCACACAGGAGGGGAAGAGAGATACGCAGTATTTT
.	TRBV5-8	.	TRBJ2-4	CASSSPQYF	TGTGCCAGCAGCTCCCCACAGTACTTC
.	TRBV2	.	TRBJ2-7	CASSESISAYEQYF	TGTGCCAGCAGTGAGTCTATATCGGCCTACGAGCAGTACTTC
.	TRBV5-6	.	TRBJ2-2	CASSFGGGFPTGELFF	TGTGCCAGCAGCTTTGGAGGCGGGTTCCCCACCGGGGAGCTGTTTTTT
.	TRBV6-5	TRBD1	TRBJ2-2	CASSYAGTGNSGELFF	TGTGCCAGCAGTTACGCCGGGACAGGGAACAGCGGGGAGCTGTTTTTT
few	TRBV15	TRBD1	TRBJ2-7	CATSRDRGTSYEQYF	TGTGCCACCAGCAGAGACAGGGGGACGTCCTACGAGCAGTACTTC
.	TRBV5-1	TRBD1	TRBJ2-7	CASSLVGTGAEEQYF	TGCGCCAGCAGCTTGGTGGGCACAGGGGCGGAGGAGCAGTACTTC
.	TRBV5-4	.	TRBJ2-5	CASRASVGGSETQYF	TGTGCCAGCAGGGCCTCGGTTGGGGGCTCGGAGACCCAGTACTTC
.	TRBV5-4	TRBD1	TRBJ2-7	CASSSPDRGSSYEQYF	TGTGCCAGCAGCTCTCCGGACAGGGGAAGCTCCTACGAGCAGTACTTC
many	TRBV6-5	.	TRBJ2-2	CASSYQDTGELFF	TGTGCCAGCAGTTACCAGGACACCGGGGAGCTGTTTTTT
.	TRBV5-5	TRBD1	TRBJ1-5	CASSVDRGWGQPQHF	TGTGCCAGCAGCGTTGACAGGGGCTGGGGTCAGCCCCAGCATTTT
.	TRBV9	.	TRBJ2-7	CASSVAGGRGEQYF	TGTGCCAGCAGCGTAGCCGGAGGCCGAGGCGAGCAGTACTTC
.	TRBV5-1	.	TRBJ2-3	CASSAFGDTQYF	TGCGCCAGCAGCGCCTTCGGAGATACGCAGTATTTT
.	TRBV5-4	.	TRBJ2-1	CASSGARRNEQFF	TGTGCCAGCAGCGGAGCTAGACGGAATGAGCAGTTCTTC
few	TRBV5-4	TRBD1	TRBJ1-2	CASSWPGQSNYGYTF	TGTGCCAGCAGCTGGCCGGGACAGAGTAACTATGGCTACACCTTC
.	TRBV4-3	TRBD2	TRBJ2-3	CASSQGGTSRLDF	TGCGCCAGCAGCCAGGGGGGGACGTCCCGCTTGGATTTT
.	TRBV7-9	TRBD2	TRBJ2-1	CASSTTSGGQFF	TGTGCCAGCAGCACTACTAGCGGGGGTCAGTTCTTC
.	TRBV11-3	.	TRBJ1-1	CASSLGRRDTEAFF	TGTGCCAGCAGCTTAGGGAGGCGAGACACTGAAGCTTTCTTT
.	TRBV4-1	.	TRBJ2-7	CASSQVVASLSYEQYF	TGCGCCAGCAGCCAAGTTGTGGCTAGCTTATCCTACGAGCAGTACTTC
.	TRBV11-2	.	TRBJ2-3	CASSLRLGRSTDTQYF	TGTGCCAGCAGCTTAAGGTTGGGGAGGTCGACAGATACGCAGTATTTT
.	TRBV2	TRBD1	TRBJ2-7	CASTGQSYEQYF	TGTGCCAGCACGGGACAGTCTTACGAGCAGTACTTC
.	TRBV20-1	TRBD2	TRBJ2-1	CSYKREGEQFF	TGCAGTTATAAGCGGGAAGGAGAGCAGTTCTTC
.	TRBV6-1	.	TRBJ2-1	CASSEQVSYNEQFF	TGTGCCAGCAGTGAGCAGGTTTCCTACAATGAGCAGTTCTTC
.	TRBV28	TRBD2	TRBJ2-1	CASSAGLAGYNEQFF	TGTGCCAGCAGTGCGGGACTAGCGGGTTACAATGAGCAGTTCTTC
.	TRBV3-1/TRBV3-2	.	TRBJ2-7	CASSRKLDSYEQYF	TGTGCCAGCAGCCGAAAGCTCGACAGCTACGAGCAGTACTTC
.	TRBV15	TRBD1	TRBJ1-6	CATSRDGQGNSPLHF	TGTGCCACCAGCAGAGATGGACAGGGGAACTCACCCCTCCACTTT
.	TRBV2	TRBD2	TRBJ2-1	CASSETLIRLAGGNEQFF	TGTGCCAGCAGTGAAACCCTCATTCGGCTAGCGGGGGGTAATGAGCAGTTCTTC
.	TRBV19	TRBD1	TRBJ2-2	CASSMWTGTFETGELFF	TGTGCCAGTAGTATGTGGACAGGCACCTTCGAGACCGGGGAGCTGTTTTTT
.	TRBV5-4	.	TRBJ2-4	CASSLERQLGLAKNIQYF	TGTGCCAGCAGCTTGGAGCGGCAGCTGGGATTAGCCAAAAACATTCAGTACTTC
.	TRBV5-5	.	TRBJ2-6	CASRPEGAAFSVSGANVLTF	TGTGCCAGCAGACCCGAAGGGGCAGCCTTTTCTGTCTCTGGGGCCAACGTCCTGACTTTC
.	TRBV19	.	TRBJ1-1	CASSTRASGWNTEAFF	TGTGCCAGTAGTACCCGGGCCAGCGGATGGAACACTGAAGCTTTCTTT
few	TRBV5-8	TRBD1	TRBJ1-2	CASSSGQGAIGGYTF	TGTGCCAGCAGCTCGGGACAGGGGGCGATCGGTGGCTACACCTTC